This T cell receptor beta chain came from a study of T cells in Graves' hyperthyroidism and ophthalmopathy. There are many counts of this clonotype. Antigen: not known. Trimming cost V 5 bases and J 1 base; bases outside gene matches: 2. The CDR3 has 15 amino acids. Germline-derived CDR1 and CDR2 are LNHDA and SQIVND (reference sequence). The study's findings and limits: Most thyroid clonotypes expanded above 0.001 were also detected in blood.

RNA transcripts provided the source from which TCR beta CDR3 regions were amplified. RT-PCR in the first round (using the HTBI primer set) targeted the TCR CDR3. TCRdb fed the multiplex PCR reads into MiXCR, producing one record per CDR3 protein. The repertoire has roughly 840,000 distinct CDR3 sequences, more than 30% of them found once; the top ten carry 7% to 10%. The clonotype originates from a man aged 18 to 29 with Graves' hyperthyroidism. Sequencing was done on a sample of blood. The V gene is TRBV19, the J gene TRBJ2-5, with 12 bases matching TRBD2. In DNA, the CDR3 is TGTGCCAGTAGTCCGGGACTAGCGGGCCAAGAGACCCAGTACTTC. Protein sequence: CASSPGLAGQETQYF. Filled out from reference TRBV19 and TRBJ2-5, the complete variable domain reads DGGITQSPKYLFRKEGQNVTLSCEQNLNHDAMYWYRQDPGQGLRLIYYSQIVNDFQKGDIAEGYSVSREKKESFPLTVTSAQKNPTAFYLCASSPGLAGQETQYFGPGTRLLVL.